This TCR beta chain was retrieved from a study of CD8 T cells in Susac syndrome. Random-hexamer reverse transcription was applied to roughly 0.45 to 1 ug RNA. A multiplex approach, immunoSEQ multiplex PCR, amplified TCR beta CDR3 across 54 Vbeta and 13 Jbeta. TCRdb redid the calling of the immunoSEQ multiplex PCR reads with MiXCR, one entry per CDR3 protein. This sample has 110,000 or so distinct CDR3 sequences, with roughly 92% found just once. Concerning this clonotype: Its specificity is unknown.

The CDR3 totals 14 residues. From germline, CDR1 is DFQATT and CDR2 SNEGSKA (reference sequence). V was cut by 4 bases and J by 2 bases, with 12 bases left in between. General study results and limits: The TCR sequencing and HLA analysis in the study involved a relatively small number of individuals, as the study acknowledged.

Sequencing of TCR beta covered CD8+ and CD4+ T cells obtained from blood. TEMRA cells were enriched by FACS, and CD4+ and CD8+ T cells were negatively isolated. The sequence came from a human donor in good health. The chain links TRBV20-1 to TRBJ2-4, with unresolved D. The sample comprised CD8+ T cells from PBMCs. In nucleotides, the CDR3 is TGCAGTGCTATGGCGCTGGTTTCCAAAAACATTCAGTACTTC. This codes for CSAMALVSKNIQYF.